The 5 T cell receptor beta chains below come from one sample, sequenced in a study of cytomegalovirus exposure and HLA in healthy donors. With 60 Vbeta and 13 Jbeta primers, the PCR was carried out. Sequenced by immunoSEQ multiplex PCR; TCRdb stores in-frame clones only, minus some. Of around 140,000 clones listed, roughly 79% are singletons. Sequencing was carried out using PBMCs. These receptors originate from a woman in her sixties or seventies in good health and CMV-seropositive.

The V and J genes are TRBV19 and TRBJ1-5; 12 nucleotides agree with TRBD1. J was trimmed by 6 bases and V by 8 bases; bases with no gene match: 2. Germline V gene data show CDR1 as LNHDA and CDR2 as SQIVND (reference sequence). This CDR3 contains 13 residues. DNA for the CDR3: TGTGCCAGTTCGGGACAGGGGGCTCAGCCCCAGCATTTT. This gives the protein CASSGQGAQPQHF.

This chain joins TRBV7-8 and TRBJ2-5, with 7 bases matching TRBD1. The V gene end was trimmed by 5 bases and the J gene end by 3 bases; junction bases not matched to a gene: 9. This CDR3 contains 15 residues. Looked up from germline, CDR1 is SGHVS and CDR2 is FQNEAQ. CDR3 in DNA: TGTGCCAGCAGCAAGACAGGGCCCTATAAAGAGACCCAGTACTTC. It encodes CASSKTGPYKETQYF.

The V and J genes are TRBV4-2 and TRBJ2-3, with TRBD2 matching 8 bases. Per the germline V gene, CDR1 is LGHNA and CDR2 is YNFKEQ. The CDR3 is made up of 17 amino acids. V shed 1 base, J shed 0 bases, and the junction held 6 bases outside the gene matches. The DNA of the CDR3 is TGTGCCAGCAGCCAAGGATCGGCTAGCGGGAGCACAGATACGCAGTATTTT. This gives the protein CASSQGSASGSTDTQYF.

The J gene is TRBJ1-1, the V gene TRBV11-2; no definite D call. The length of the CDR3 is 12 residues. Trimming took 3 bases from V and 3 from J, leaving 5 bases between them. The germline V gene encodes CDR1 SGHAT and CDR2 FQNNGV. CDR3 loop: CASSFTDTEAFF. CDR3 DNA sequence: TGTGCCAGCAGCTTTACGGACACTGAAGCTTTCTTT. Full variable domain (remainder filled in from reference TRBV11-2 and TRBJ1-1): EAGVAQSPRYKIIEKRQSVAFWCNPISGHATLYWYQQILGQGPKLLIQFQNNGVVDDSQLPKDRFSAERLKGVDSTLKIQPAKLEDSAVYLCASSFTDTEAFFGQGTRLTVV.

This chain links TRBV11-2 with TRBJ2-5; D remains unclear. Germline lookup yields CDR1 SGHAT and CDR2 FQNNGV. V was trimmed by 5 bases and J by 1 base, leaving 11 bases between them. This CDR3 has 14 residues. The CDR3 spells CASSPSTAQETQYF. In DNA form, the CDR3 reads TGTGCCAGCAGCCCCTCGACTGCCCAAGAGACCCAGTACTTC. Looking up the rest from reference TRBV11-2 and TRBJ2-5 gives the full variable domain: EAGVAQSPRYKIIEKRQSVAFWCNPISGHATLYWYQQILGQGPKLLIQFQNNGVVDDSQLPKDRFSAERLKGVDSTLKIQPAKLEDSAVYLCASSPSTAQETQYFGPGTRLLVL.